This TCR beta chain was found in a study of cytomegalovirus exposure and HLA in healthy donors. For the study at large: Most genotyped donors, 65% to 90% of some 400, had Caucasian-associated genetic ancestry.

In the case of this clone: Its antigen is currently unknown.

Regarding the study as a whole: When analyzed later, a missense DCLRE1C variant was found to be linked to TCR beta V- and J-gene trimming. Presence/absence analyses assumed roughly uniform sequencing depth across donors, which may not hold. Altogether, some 170 TCR beta chains were recorded as cytomegalovirus-associated.

The PCR contained 60 Vbeta and 13 Jbeta primers. Some clones are missing from TCRdb's copy, which holds only in-frame ones; the method was immunoSEQ multiplex PCR. The sample has 150,000 to 200,000 clones; approximately 82% are singletons. CDR1 MNHEY and CDR2 SMNVEV come from the germline V gene (reference sequence). CDR3 length equals 15 residues. Trimming shortened V by 6 bases and J by 0 bases, and 14 bases separated the two germline ends. The sample comprised PBMCs. V is TRBV27 and J is TRBJ1-2; no clear D gene. The receptor's source is a girl aged 2 to 9 in good health and CMV-seropositive. The CDR3 region is CASSHSQEANYGYTF. The CDR3 coding sequence is TGTGCCAGCAGCCATAGCCAAGAGGCTAACTATGGCTACACCTTC.